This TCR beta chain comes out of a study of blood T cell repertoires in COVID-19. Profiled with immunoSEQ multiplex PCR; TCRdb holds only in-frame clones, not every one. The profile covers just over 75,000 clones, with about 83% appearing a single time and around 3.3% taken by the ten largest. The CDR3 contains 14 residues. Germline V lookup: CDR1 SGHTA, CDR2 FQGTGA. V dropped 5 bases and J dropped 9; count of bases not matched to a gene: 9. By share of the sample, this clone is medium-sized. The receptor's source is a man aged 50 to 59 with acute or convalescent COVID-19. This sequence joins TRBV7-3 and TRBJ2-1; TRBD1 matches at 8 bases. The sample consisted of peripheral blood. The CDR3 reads CASSPGQGYFEQFF. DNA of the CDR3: TGTGCCAGCAGCCCCGGACAGGGCTATTTTGAGCAGTTCTTC.